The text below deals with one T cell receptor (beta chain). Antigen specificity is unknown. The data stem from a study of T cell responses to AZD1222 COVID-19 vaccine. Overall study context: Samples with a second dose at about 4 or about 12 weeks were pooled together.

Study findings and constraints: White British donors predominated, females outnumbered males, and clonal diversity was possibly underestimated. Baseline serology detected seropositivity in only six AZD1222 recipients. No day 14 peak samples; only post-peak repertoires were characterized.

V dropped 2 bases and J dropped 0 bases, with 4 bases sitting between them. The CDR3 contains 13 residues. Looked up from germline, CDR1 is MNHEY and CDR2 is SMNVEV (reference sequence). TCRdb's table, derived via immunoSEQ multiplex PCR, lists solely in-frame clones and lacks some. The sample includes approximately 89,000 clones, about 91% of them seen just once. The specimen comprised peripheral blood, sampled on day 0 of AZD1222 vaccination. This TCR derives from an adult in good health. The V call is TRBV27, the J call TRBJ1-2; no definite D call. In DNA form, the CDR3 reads TGTGCCAGCAGTTTAAAGTCTAACTATGGCTACACCTTC. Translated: CASSLKSNYGYTF.